Here is one TCR beta chain with its context. The table came from immunoSEQ multiplex PCR; TCRdb's copy has only in-frame clones and leaves some out. The data contain approximately 75,000 clones, 86% of them singletons. This sample is drawn from a study of blood T cell repertoires in COVID-19. Seattle participants joined during active infection and were tracked over time. Specimen: peripheral blood. The clonotype was recovered from a man aged 80 or over with COVID-19, enrolled during active disease.

CDR3 sequence: CASSQGQVREKLFF. The CDR3 DNA follows: TGTGCCAGCAGCCAGGGACAAGTTCGAGAAAAACTGTTTTTT. This chain connects TRBV4-2 to TRBJ1-4, with D maybe TRBD1 (6 bases). This CDR3 has 14 residues. Trimming pared 3 bases from V and 8 bases from J, leaving 13 bases between. Germline lookup yields CDR1 LGHNA and CDR2 YNFKEQ.